The clone carrying this TCR beta chain was counted many times. The antigen remains unidentified. These data belong to a study of molecular identifiers for immune sequencing clone quantification. General study results and limits: Spiked-in Jurkat TCR RNA corresponding to one cell was reported as detectable against 1 million or so naive cells.

MiXCR, applied by TCRdb to the PCR reads, yields one record per CDR3 protein. The top ten clones hold 0.74% of a sample with 300,000 to 400,000 distinct CDR3 sequences, roughly a quarter of them seen once. CDR3 length: 14 residues. Germline CDR1 is SEHNR and CDR2 is FQNEAQ (reference sequence). V lost 5 bases to trimming and J lost 4 bases; unmatched junction nucleotides: 4. The chain couples TRBV7-9 to TRBJ1-5, with 8 bases fitting TRBD1. Material: naive CD8+ T cells from blood, with Jurkat cell RNA spiked in. The subset was: FACS-sorted CD8+CD4-CCR7+CD45RA+ naive T cells. This receptor was identified in a human donor in good health. Some libraries in this study had Jurkat cell RNA spiked in. The CDR3 DNA sequence: TGTGCCAGCAGCCCACAGGGGGGGAATCAGCCCCAGCATTTT. This encodes CASSPQGGNQPQHF.